This TCR beta chain came from a study of T-cell reconstitution after alpha-beta-depleted transplantation in children. The TCRbeta library was prepared with unique molecular identifiers. Each CDR3 protein is one row after TCRdb ran MiXCR on the PCR reads. The sample holds approximately 500,000 distinct CDR3 sequences, about 10% seen once. Many counts were recorded for this clonotype. The antigen remains undetermined. CDR1 and CDR2 (germline): LGHNA, YSLEER. This CDR3 contains 16 residues. V lost 0 bases and J lost 2, with 10 bases in between. Study-level findings and limits: At the one-year point after transplant, T-cell counts and TCRbeta diversity were found to come mostly from T cells that had been newly produced. Alpha-beta T cells present about two months after transplant were reported to originate from several hundred expanded graft clones. Surviving recipient T cells and intrathymic progenitors accounted for some patients' high TCRbeta diversity at day 60.

The chain uses TRBV4-3 and TRBJ2-2, with a weak D call TRBD2 (5 bases). The source was PBMCs, collected before TCRalphabeta/CD19-depleted stem cell transplant. The source is a child aged 2-9 years with inherited bone marrow failure, due to receive a stem cell transplant. CDR3: CASSQDQRANTGELFF. Written as DNA, the CDR3 is TGCGCCAGCAGCCAAGATCAGAGGGCCAACACCGGGGAGCTGTTTTTT.